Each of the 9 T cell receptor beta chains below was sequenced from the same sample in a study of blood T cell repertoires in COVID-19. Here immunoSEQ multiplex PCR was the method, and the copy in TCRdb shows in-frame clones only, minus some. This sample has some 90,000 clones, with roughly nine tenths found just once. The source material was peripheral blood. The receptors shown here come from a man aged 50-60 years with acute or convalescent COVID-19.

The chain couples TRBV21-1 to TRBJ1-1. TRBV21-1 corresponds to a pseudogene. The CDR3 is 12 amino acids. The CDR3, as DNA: TGTGCCATACAGGGAGGGGGCACTGAAGCTTTCTTT. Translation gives CAIQGGGTEAFF.

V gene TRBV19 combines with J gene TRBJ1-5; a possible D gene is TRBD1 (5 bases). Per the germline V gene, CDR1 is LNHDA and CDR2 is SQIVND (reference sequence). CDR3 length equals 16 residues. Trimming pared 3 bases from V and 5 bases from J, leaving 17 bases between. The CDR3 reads CASSIRGLWGDQPQHF. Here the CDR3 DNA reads TGTGCCAGTAGTATTAGGGGTCTTTGGGGGGATCAGCCCCAGCATTTT.

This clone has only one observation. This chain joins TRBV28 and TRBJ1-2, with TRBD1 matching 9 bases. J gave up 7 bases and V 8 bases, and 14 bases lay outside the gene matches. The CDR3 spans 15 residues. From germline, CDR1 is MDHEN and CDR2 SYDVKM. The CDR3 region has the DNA TGTGCCAGCGGAGACAGGGGGTTTGGAGGGGGTGGCTACACCTTC. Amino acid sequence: CASGDRGFGGGGYTF.

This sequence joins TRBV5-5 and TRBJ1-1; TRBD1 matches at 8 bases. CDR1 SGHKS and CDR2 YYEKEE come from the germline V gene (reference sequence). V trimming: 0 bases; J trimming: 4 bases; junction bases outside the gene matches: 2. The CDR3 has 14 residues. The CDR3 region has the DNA TGTGCCAGCAGCTTGGCGACAGGGGTCACTGAAGCTTTCTTT. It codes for CASSLATGVTEAFF.

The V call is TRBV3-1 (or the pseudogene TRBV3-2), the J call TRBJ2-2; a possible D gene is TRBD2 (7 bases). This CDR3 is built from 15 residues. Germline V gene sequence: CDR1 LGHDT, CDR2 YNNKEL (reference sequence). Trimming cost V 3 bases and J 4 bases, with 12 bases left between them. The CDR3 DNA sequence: TGTGCCAGCAGCCAGCGAAGGGGGGGCACCGGGGAGCTGTTTTTT. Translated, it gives CASSQRRGGTGELFF.

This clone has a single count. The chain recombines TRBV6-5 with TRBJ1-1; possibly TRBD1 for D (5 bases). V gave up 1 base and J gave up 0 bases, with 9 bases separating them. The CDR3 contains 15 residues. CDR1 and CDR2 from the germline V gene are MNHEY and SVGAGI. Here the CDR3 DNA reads TGTGCCAGCAGTTACTTTGGACACATGAACACTGAAGCTTTCTTT. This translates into CASSYFGHMNTEAFF.

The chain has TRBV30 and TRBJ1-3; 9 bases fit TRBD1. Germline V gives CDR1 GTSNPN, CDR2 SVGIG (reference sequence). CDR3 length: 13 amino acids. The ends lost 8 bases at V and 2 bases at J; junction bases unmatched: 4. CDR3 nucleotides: TGTGCCAAACGGACAGGGGCTGGAAACACCATATATTTT. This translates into CAKRTGAGNTIYF.

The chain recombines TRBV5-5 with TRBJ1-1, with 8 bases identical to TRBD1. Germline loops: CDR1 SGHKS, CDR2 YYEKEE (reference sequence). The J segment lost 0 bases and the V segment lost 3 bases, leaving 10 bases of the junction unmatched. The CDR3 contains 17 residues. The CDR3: CASSSLPPGGVNTEAFF. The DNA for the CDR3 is TGTGCCAGCAGCTCCCTCCCACCAGGGGGCGTGAACACTGAAGCTTTCTTT.

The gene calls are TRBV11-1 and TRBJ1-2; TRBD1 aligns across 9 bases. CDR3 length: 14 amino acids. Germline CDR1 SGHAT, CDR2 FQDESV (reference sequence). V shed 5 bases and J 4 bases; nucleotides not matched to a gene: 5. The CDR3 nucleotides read TGTGCCAGCAGCCCGGGGACAGGGCGCTATGGCTACACCTTC. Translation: CASSPGTGRYGYTF.